Listed below are T cell receptor beta chains from one sample, sequenced in a study of metastatic and nonmetastatic thyroid tumors. TCRdb called clones again from the PCR reads with MiXCR. The table records roughly 38,000 clones, around 20% of them present only once. Sequenced sample: blood. These receptors all come from a female donor with papillary thyroid cancer or a benign thyroid nodule (not recorded which). Some clones in this sample may be carry-over from other donors' samples. The CDR3 runs from the conserved cysteine through the conserved F or W. A D gene is named only where the DNA matches it firmly. Some rows mark clone size as missing; the rest say once, few, many or name a class of expanded clone.

CDR3 DNA: TGCGCCAGCAGCCAAGAGTTTCCTTGGGTCGAGACCCAGTACTTC; CDR3 protein: CASSQEFPWVETQYF; V gene: TRBV4-1; D gene: .; clone size: many; J gene: TRBJ2-5
CDR3 DNA: TGTGCCAGCAGTTCACTGGCCACTTCATCGCTTCGCAATGAGCAGTTCTTC; CDR3 protein: CASSSLATSSLRNEQFF; V gene: TRBV27; D gene: .; clone size: few; J gene: TRBJ2-1
CDR3 DNA: TGCGCCAGCAGTGTGGGACAGAATTACGAGCAGTACTTC; CDR3 protein: CASSVGQNYEQYF; V gene: TRBV10-2; D gene: TRBD1; clone size: .; J gene: TRBJ2-7
CDR3 DNA: TGTGCCAGCACCGCTGGAGGGTCGGGTGGGGAAAAACTGTTTTTT; CDR3 protein: CASTAGGSGGEKLFF; V gene: TRBV28; D gene: .; clone size: many; J gene: TRBJ1-4
CDR3 DNA: TGCAGTGCAAGGACAGGGGGCCGGGAGCAGTACTTC; CDR3 protein: CSARTGGREQYF; V gene: TRBV20-1; D gene: TRBD1; clone size: .; J gene: TRBJ2-7
CDR3 DNA: TGTGCTAGTGGTTTGCGGACTTGCGGGGGGGTCTACGAGCAGTACTTC; CDR3 protein: CASGLRTCGGVYEQYF; V gene: TRBV12-5; D gene: TRBD2; clone size: few; J gene: TRBJ2-7
CDR3 DNA: TGTGCCAGCAGCTTGGGGGCAGGCGATCAGCCCCAGCATTTT; CDR3 protein: CASSLGAGDQPQHF; V gene: TRBV5-6; D gene: .; clone size: many; J gene: TRBJ1-5
CDR3 DNA: TGTGCCAGCAGCCCCTTGAGAGGAGGAAACACCATATATTTT; CDR3 protein: CASSPLRGGNTIYF; V gene: TRBV7-2; D gene: .; clone size: many; J gene: TRBJ1-3
CDR3 DNA: TGTGCCAGCAGCTGGGCCGGACAGGGGGGATACGAGCAGTACTTC; CDR3 protein: CASSWAGQGGYEQYF; V gene: TRBV11-2; D gene: TRBD1; clone size: many; J gene: TRBJ2-7
CDR3 DNA: TGTGCCAGCAGTTCAGGACAGGGGGCCTACGAGCAGTACTTC; CDR3 protein: CASSSGQGAYEQYF; V gene: TRBV27; D gene: TRBD1; clone size: medium-sized; J gene: TRBJ2-7
CDR3 DNA: TGTGCCTGGAGTGTACAGGGTCAGGCCAAGCAGTACTTC; CDR3 protein: CAWSVQGQAKQYF; V gene: TRBV30; D gene: .; clone size: few; J gene: TRBJ2-7
CDR3 DNA: TGTGCCAGCAGTTCCCGTCAGGGGGCCCTCGAGCAGTACTTC; CDR3 protein: CASSSRQGALEQYF; V gene: TRBV12-3/TRBV12-4; D gene: TRBD1; clone size: .; J gene: TRBJ2-7
CDR3 DNA: TGCGCCAGCAGTGAGTCTGGGACAACACCCGGGGAGCTGTTTTTT; CDR3 protein: CASSESGTTPGELFF; V gene: TRBV10-1; D gene: .; clone size: many; J gene: TRBJ2-2
CDR3 DNA: TGCAGTGCTAGAGGTGCGGCGGGGTTTAATGAGCAGTTCTTC; CDR3 protein: CSARGAAGFNEQFF; V gene: TRBV20-1; D gene: .; clone size: many; J gene: TRBJ2-1
CDR3 DNA: TGTGCCAGCGCCAGGGGGAGCTATGGCTACACCTTC; CDR3 protein: CASARGSYGYTF; V gene: TRBV7-9; D gene: TRBD1; clone size: many; J gene: TRBJ1-2
CDR3 DNA: TGTGCCAGCAGTTCACAGGGAAGGGAAGCTTTCTTT; CDR3 protein: CASSSQGREAFF; V gene: TRBV12-3/TRBV12-4; D gene: .; clone size: many; J gene: TRBJ1-1
CDR3 DNA: TGTGCCAGCAGCTTGACACGGCCGGGACTATCAGGAGGAGATACGCAGTATTTT; CDR3 protein: CASSLTRPGLSGGDTQYF; V gene: TRBV7-3; D gene: TRBD2; clone size: many; J gene: TRBJ2-3